A single sample gave rise to the 22 T cell receptor beta chains below, sequenced in a study of identical twins. TCRdb processed the 5' RACE reads anew with MiXCR; each CDR3 protein has one entry. The sample has hundreds of thousands of distinct CDR3 sequences; around a sixth are singletons. The sample was also linked to a second study, of T cells expressing NK-cell markers.

The sample consisted of PBMCs. Every receptor here comes from a woman younger than 30 in good health.

The CDR3 loop is CANQAVINTGELFF. The CDR3 nucleotides read TGTGCCAACCAGGCGGTTATTAACACCGGGGAGCTGTTTTTT. The chain recombines TRBV7-9 with TRBJ2-2; D uncertain. CDR1 and CDR2 (germline): SEHNR, FQNEAQ (reference sequence). V was shortened by 10 bases and J by 2 bases, with 14 bases between the two germline ends. The CDR3 totals 14 residues.

This clonotype was detected once. The rearrangement uses TRBV29-1 and TRBJ2-5; 7 bases agree with TRBD1. The germline V gene encodes CDR1 SQVTM and CDR2 ANQGSEA. The ends lost 2 bases at V and 10 bases at J; junction bases unmatched: 13. The CDR3 is 14 amino acids. The CDR3 loop reads CSVEPTGSRGGQYF. Written as DNA, the CDR3 is TGCAGCGTTGAACCGACAGGGTCGAGAGGGGGCCAGTACTTC.

CDR3 bases: TGTGCCAGCACCACGTTGGGTCCCAATGAAGCTTTCTTT. It yields the protein CASTTLGPNEAFF. The V gene is TRBV3-1, the J gene TRBJ1-1; D unresolved. From germline, CDR1 is LGHDT and CDR2 YNNKEL (reference sequence). V dropped 7 bases and J dropped 7 bases, with 16 bases sitting between them. The CDR3 loop spans 13 amino acids.

The gene calls are TRBV5-1 and TRBJ2-5; 10 nucleotides match TRBD1. CDR3 length: 15 amino acids. V lost 1 base and J lost 4; bases outside the gene matches: 4. Per the germline V gene, CDR1 is SGHRS and CDR2 is YFSETQ. CDR3 residues: CASSLTRTGGETQYF. CDR3 DNA sequence: TGCGCCAGCAGCTTGACTCGGACAGGGGGAGAGACCCAGTACTTC.

The CDR3 here is CASSPGGGLLTGELFF. CDR3 in DNA: TGTGCCAGCAGCCCGGGCGGGGGACTACTAACCGGGGAGCTGTTTTTT. The chain carries TRBV9 and TRBJ2-2; 7 nucleotides align to TRBD2. V shed 4 bases and J 5 bases; nucleotides not matched to a gene: 11. In germline, CDR1 is SGDLS, CDR2 YYNGEE. This CDR3 comprises 16 residues.

This clonotype was counted a few times. The chain uses TRBV30 and TRBJ2-7; TRBD2 might be the D (5 bases). The CDR3 has 13 amino acids. Germline lookup yields CDR1 GTSNPN and CDR2 SVGIG (reference sequence). Trimming removed 5 bases from V and 0 bases from J, with 11 bases in between. The CDR3 sequence: CAWAGAASYEQYF. The CDR3 coding sequence is TGTGCCTGGGCGGGCGCCGCCTCCTACGAGCAGTACTTC.

The chain recombines TRBV7-2 with TRBJ2-7, with D unclear. The germline CDR1 and CDR2 sequences are SGHTA and FQGNSA. The CDR3 loop spans 14 amino acids. V lost 1 base to trimming and J lost 3 bases, with 10 bases between them. The CDR3 loop reads CASSLGANLYEQYF. CDR3 bases: TGTGCCAGCAGCTTAGGGGCTAACCTCTACGAGCAGTACTTC.

The CDR3: CSVEDLGQPQYF. CDR3 nucleotides: TGCAGCGTTGAAGATCTGGGACAGCCGCAGTACTTC. This sequence joins TRBV29-1 and TRBJ2-7; 7 bases map to TRBD1. The CDR3 extends over 12 amino acids. The germline V gene has CDR1 SQVTM and CDR2 ANQGSEA. J gave up 9 bases and V 0 bases, and 5 bases lay outside the gene matches.

The rearrangement joins TRBV13 to TRBJ1-4, with D tentatively TRBD1 (6 bases). V lost 4 bases and J 7 bases, leaving 16 bases between the germline ends. The CDR3 length is 15 residues. CDR1 is PRHDT, CDR2 FYEKMQ, per germline (reference sequence). The CDR3 bases are TGTGCCAGCAGCTCGATACAGGGTCCGGCTGAAAAACTGTTTTTT. It codes for CASSSIQGPAEKLFF.

The V call is TRBV7-8, the J call TRBJ2-2, with D tentatively TRBD1 (6 bases). Germline CDR1 and CDR2: SGHVS and FQNEAQ. With 4 bases removed from V and 0 bases from J, the gap between germline ends came to 24 bases. The CDR3 has 20 residues. In DNA form, the CDR3 reads TGTGCCAGCAGCTCCCGGGGAGAACTAAGGGACACTTCGAACACCGGGGAGCTGTTTTTT. Translated, it gives CASSSRGELRDTSNTGELFF. Filled out from reference TRBV7-8 and TRBJ2-2, the complete variable domain reads GAGVSQSPRYKVAKRGQDVALRCDPISGHVSLFWYQQALGQGPEFLTYFQNEAQLDKSGLPSDRFFAERPEGSVSTLKIQRTQQEDSAVYLCASSSRGELRDTSNTGELFFGEGSRLTVL.

The DNA of the CDR3 is TGTGCCAGCTCTCCCGACAGTACAGGCTATGGCTACACCTTC. Encoded protein: CASSPDSTGYGYTF. The chain has TRBV18 and TRBJ1-2; maybe TRBD1 (5 bases). Germline-derived CDR1 and CDR2 are KGHSH and LQKENI. Trimming removed 6 bases from V and 4 bases from J, with 15 bases in between. This CDR3 comprises 14 residues.

This clonotype was recorded a few times. The chain links TRBV9 to TRBJ2-7, with D hard to call. Germline CDR1 is SGDLS and CDR2 is YYNGEE. The V end lost 0 bases, the J end lost 5 bases, and 9 bases lay between the germline ends. This CDR3 spans 13 amino acids. Here the CDR3 reads CASSVGQANEQYF. In nucleotides, the CDR3 is TGTGCCAGCAGCGTAGGGCAGGCGAACGAGCAGTACTTC.

DNA of the CDR3: TGTGCCACTTCGGACGGGTATAATTCACCCCTCCACTTT. Translation gives CATSDGYNSPLHF. The chain uses TRBV10-3 and TRBJ1-6; no clear D. The CDR3 runs 13 residues. Germline V gene lookup returns CDR1 ENHRY and CDR2 SYGVKD. The ends were cut back, 10 bases at V and 4 bases at J, with 11 bases in the middle.

This clonotype was observed a handful of times. The chain joins TRBV12-3 or TRBV12-4 to TRBJ1-2, with 7 bases that match TRBD1. The CDR3 covers 14 residues. Germline trimming cut 7 bases from V and 6 bases from J; bases unmatched to any gene: 11. CDR3 residues: CASITRDSVNGYTF. The CDR3 DNA sequence: TGTGCCAGCATAACCCGGGACAGTGTCAATGGCTACACCTTC.

The CDR3 reads CASSPGGFSGNTIYF. The CDR3 DNA is TGTGCCAGCAGCCCCGGGGGTTTCTCTGGAAACACCATATATTTT. The chain is built from TRBV6-1 and TRBJ1-3; a possible D gene is TRBD1 (5 bases). V was clipped by 6 bases and J by 0 bases, with 12 bases between them. The CDR3 has 15 amino acids. The germline gives CDR1 MNHNS, CDR2 SASEGT.

This clonotype was found a few times. This rearrangement joins TRBV20-1 to TRBJ2-3, with TRBD2 identical over 12 bases. This CDR3 has 19 amino acids. V trimming: 4 bases; J trimming: 7 bases; junction bases outside the gene matches: 21. Germline V gene lookup returns CDR1 DFQATT and CDR2 SNEGSKA (reference sequence). The CDR3 sequence is CSAMRWTSGEGLAPHTQYF. The CDR3 DNA is TGCAGTGCTATGAGATGGACTAGCGGGGAAGGTTTGGCCCCGCATACGCAGTATTTT.

In its sample, this clonotype was seen many times. The chain joins TRBV3-1 to TRBJ2-3; D is possibly TRBD1 (5 bases). CDR3 size: 15 residues. V was clipped by 8 bases and J by 3 bases, with 18 bases between them. The germline V gene encodes CDR1 LGHDT and CDR2 YNNKEL (reference sequence). DNA of the CDR3: TGTGCCAGCTCCAGCGCAGGGCTCAGGACAGATACGCAGTATTTT. Protein sequence: CASSSAGLRTDTQYF.

This clonotype was seen only a few times. The J gene is TRBJ2-7, the V gene TRBV15; D not certain. Germline CDR1 reads LNHNV; CDR2 reads YYDKDF (reference sequence). V lost 3 bases and J lost 1, with 13 bases in between. The CDR3 spans 15 residues. This CDR3 is CATSSDSRGSYEQYF. The DNA of the CDR3 is TGTGCCACCAGCAGCGACTCGCGCGGTTCCTACGAGCAGTACTTC.

This clonotype was seen just once. The genes are TRBV10-1 and TRBJ2-5; tentative D call: TRBD1 (5 bases). CDR1 is WNHNN, CDR2 SYGVQD, per germline (reference sequence). The CDR3 contains 16 residues. V dropped 3 bases and J dropped 5 bases, with 19 bases sitting between them. CDR3 loop: CASSEAKGAGRETQYF. In DNA form, the CDR3 reads TGCGCCAGCAGTGAAGCTAAAGGGGCTGGGCGGGAGACCCAGTACTTC.

As DNA, the CDR3 is TGCAGCGTTGCGTTGGGCAGCGGGGGCCGAAGCGGGGTTACGCAGTATTTT. Its translation: CSVALGSGGRSGVTQYF. The gene calls are TRBV29-1 and TRBJ2-3; 8 bases are a match to TRBD2. This CDR3 is 17 amino acids long. J was trimmed by 8 bases and V by 4 bases; bases with no gene match: 20. Germline V gives CDR1 SQVTM, CDR2 ANQGSEA.

This clonotype was counted a few times. This rearrangement joins TRBV11-2 to TRBJ2-2; D not resolved. The CDR3 covers 15 residues. Trimming removed 1 base at V and 6 bases at J, with 12 bases between. Germline V gene sequence: CDR1 SGHAT, CDR2 FQNNGV. CDR3 region: CASSLVWLTSGELFF. The CDR3 nucleotides read TGTGCCAGCAGCTTAGTATGGCTAACATCCGGGGAGCTGTTTTTT.

In its sample, this clonotype was seen many times. The junction and the germline gene differ at one end; a read error may be behind it. The chain uses TRBV6-5 and TRBJ2-1; 13 bases are a match to TRBD2. There are 17 residues in the CDR3. The V gene's germline CDR1 is MNHEY and CDR2 SVGAGI. The CDR3 reads CASRYLTSGRLYNEQFF. CDR3 in DNA: TGTGCCAGCAGATACTTGACTAGCGGGAGGCTCTACAATGAGCAGTTCTTC.